Included here is one T cell receptor (beta chain) sequence, with context. Its antigen is currently unknown. Sequenced by immunoSEQ multiplex PCR; TCRdb stores in-frame clones only, minus some. Among tens of thousands of clones listed, approximately 94% were seen once. This record comes from a study of cytomegalovirus exposure and HLA in healthy donors. Overall study findings and caveats: There were under 200 TCR beta chains listed as cytomegalovirus-associated.

Germline V gene lookup returns CDR1 SEHNR and CDR2 FQNEAQ (reference sequence). The CDR3 has 10 amino acids. V gave up 2 bases and J gave up 8 bases, with 3 bases separating them. The donors were in the approximately 120-subject validation cohort; that cohort was separate from the roughly 730-subject first cohort. The sequence was obtained from a woman aged 18-29 years in good health and CMV-seropositive. The sample comprised PBMCs. The chain recombines TRBV7-9 with TRBJ1-2; D gene unclear. The CDR3 protein is CASSLQGYTF. The DNA of the CDR3 is TGTGCCAGCAGCTTACAGGGCTACACCTTC.